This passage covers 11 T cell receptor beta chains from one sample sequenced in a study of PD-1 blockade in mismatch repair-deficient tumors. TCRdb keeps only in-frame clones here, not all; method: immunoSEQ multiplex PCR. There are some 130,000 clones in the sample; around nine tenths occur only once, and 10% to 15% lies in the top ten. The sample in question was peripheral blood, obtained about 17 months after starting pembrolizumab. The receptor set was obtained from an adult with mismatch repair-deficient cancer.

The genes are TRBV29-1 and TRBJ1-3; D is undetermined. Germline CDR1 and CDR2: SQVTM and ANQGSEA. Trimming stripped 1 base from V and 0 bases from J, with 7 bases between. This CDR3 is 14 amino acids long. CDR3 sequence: CSVEGQDSGNTIYF. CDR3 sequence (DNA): TGCAGCGTTGAAGGGCAGGACTCTGGAAACACCATATATTTT.

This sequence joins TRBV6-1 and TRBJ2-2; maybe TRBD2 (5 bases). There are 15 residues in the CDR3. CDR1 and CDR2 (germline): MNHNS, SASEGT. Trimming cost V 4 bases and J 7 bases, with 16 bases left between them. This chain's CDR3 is CASSGLGPRGGELFF. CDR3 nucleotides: TGTGCCAGCAGTGGTCTAGGCCCTCGGGGCGGGGAGCTGTTTTTT.

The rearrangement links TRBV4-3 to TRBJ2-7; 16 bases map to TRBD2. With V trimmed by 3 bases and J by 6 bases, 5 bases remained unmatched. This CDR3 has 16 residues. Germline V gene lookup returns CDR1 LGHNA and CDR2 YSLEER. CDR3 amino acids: CASSQGLAGGWSEQYF. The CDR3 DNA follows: TGCGCCAGCAGCCAGGGACTAGCGGGAGGGTGGAGCGAGCAGTACTTC.

Here the CDR3 reads CASNPHPGQGTRGYTF. CDR3 DNA sequence: TGCGCCAGCAACCCTCACCCGGGACAGGGAACTCGTGGCTACACCTTC. J is TRBJ1-2 and V is TRBV4-1; 9 bases fit TRBD1. Germline CDR1 and CDR2: MGHRA and YSYEKL. The CDR3 extends over 16 amino acids. V shed 7 bases, J shed 7 bases, and the junction held 16 bases outside the gene matches.

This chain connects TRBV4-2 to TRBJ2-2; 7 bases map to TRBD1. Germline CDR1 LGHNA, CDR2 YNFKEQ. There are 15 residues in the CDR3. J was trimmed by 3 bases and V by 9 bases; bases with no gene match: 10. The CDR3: CASPPNRGYTGELFF. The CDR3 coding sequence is TGTGCCAGTCCCCCGAACAGGGGATACACCGGGGAGCTGTTTTTT.

DNA for the CDR3: TGCGCCAGCAGCGACAGGAGCGATCGCTACAATGAGCAGTTCTTC. This sequence encodes CASSDRSDRYNEQFF. J is TRBJ2-1 and V is TRBV5-1; TRBD1 is a possible D gene (6 bases). The CDR3 is made up of 15 amino acids. Trimming stripped 4 bases from V and 3 bases from J, with 14 bases between. Germline CDR1 is SGHRS and CDR2 is YFSETQ. Supplemented by reference TRBV5-1 and TRBJ2-1, the full variable domain reads KAGVTQTPRYLIKTRGQQVTLSCSPISGHRSVSWYQQTPGQGLQFLFEYFSETQRNKGNFPGRFSGRQFSNSRSEMNVSTLELGDSALYLCASSDRSDRYNEQFFGPGTRLTVL.

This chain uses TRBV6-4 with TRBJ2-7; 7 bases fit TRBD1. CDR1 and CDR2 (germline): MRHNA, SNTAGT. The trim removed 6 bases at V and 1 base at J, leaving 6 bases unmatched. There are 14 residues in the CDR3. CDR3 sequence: CASRPSGQSYEQYF. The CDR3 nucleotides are TGTGCCAGCAGACCCTCGGGACAGTCCTACGAGCAGTACTTC.

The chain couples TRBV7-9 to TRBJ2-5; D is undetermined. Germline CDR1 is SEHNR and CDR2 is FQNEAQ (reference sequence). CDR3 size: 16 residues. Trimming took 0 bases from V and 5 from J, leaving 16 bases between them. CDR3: CASSLAGSGWMETQYF. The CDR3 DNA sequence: TGTGCCAGCAGCTTAGCAGGTAGTGGATGGATGGAGACCCAGTACTTC.

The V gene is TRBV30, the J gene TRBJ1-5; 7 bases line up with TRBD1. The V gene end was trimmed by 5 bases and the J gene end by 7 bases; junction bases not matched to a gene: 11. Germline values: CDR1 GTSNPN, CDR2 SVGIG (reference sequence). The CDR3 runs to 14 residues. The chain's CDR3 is CAWSATGAQQPQHF. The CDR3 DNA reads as TGTGCCTGGTCAGCTACAGGGGCCCAACAGCCCCAGCATTTT.

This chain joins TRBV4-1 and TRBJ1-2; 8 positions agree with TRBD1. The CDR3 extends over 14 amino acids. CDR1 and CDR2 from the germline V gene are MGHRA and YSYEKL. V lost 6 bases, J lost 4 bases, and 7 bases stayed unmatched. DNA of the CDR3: TGCGCCAGCAGTCCAGGGGGCGGACGCTATGGCTACACCTTC. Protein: CASSPGGGRYGYTF.

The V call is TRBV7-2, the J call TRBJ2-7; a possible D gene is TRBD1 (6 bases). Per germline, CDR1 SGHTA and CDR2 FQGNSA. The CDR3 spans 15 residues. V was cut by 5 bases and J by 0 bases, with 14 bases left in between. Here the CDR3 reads CASSPDRLSSYEQYF. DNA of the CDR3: TGTGCCAGCAGCCCCGACAGGTTGAGCTCCTACGAGCAGTACTTC.